This entry describes one T cell receptor beta chain. Per the original methods: By means of reference gene primer amplification, nucleated cell counts were estimated. This table comes from immunoSEQ multiplex PCR, and its TCRdb copy is limited to in-frame clones, with some not included. For V, J and clone size, that table is used; D and trimming come from the DNA. The table has some 26,000 clones, roughly nine tenths seen once; the top ten hold roughly 8.3%. The germline gives CDR1 SGHVS, CDR2 FQNEAQ. The CDR3 consists of 15 residues. Trimming took 3 bases from V and 6 from J; bases not matched to a gene: 4. This sample is part of a study of blood T cell repertoires in COVID-19.

Sequenced material: peripheral blood. The TCR comes from a human donor with active COVID-19. The donor label of this sample is uncertain. The chain links TRBV7-8 to TRBJ2-3, with 12 bases fitting TRBD2. CDR3 sequence reads: CASSFRLAGADTQYF. The DNA for the CDR3 is TGTGCCAGCAGCTTCAGACTAGCGGGAGCTGATACGCAGTATTTT.